The sample holds a few counts of the clone carrying this TCR beta chain. The data are from a study of neoadjuvant anti-PD-1 for oral cavity cancer. Sample time point: after neoadjuvant nivolumab, at surgical resection. Cohort: HPV-negative, locally advanced oral cavity squamous cell carcinoma patients. Blood cells were analyzed directly, without culture or expansion. Using immunoSEQ multiplex PCR, the repertoire was profiled, and TCRdb retains in-frame clones only, with some absent. Of some 14,000 clones in the sample, more than 65% were seen once. Germline V gene lookup returns CDR1 MDHEN and CDR2 SYDVKM. This CDR3 spans 15 amino acids. The V end was cut by 7 bases, the J end by 3 bases, with 19 bases between.

The chain recombines TRBV28 with TRBJ2-7; D possibly corresponds to TRBD2 (5 bases). This receptor was identified in a person aged 35-79 years with oral cavity squamous cell carcinoma. This specimen was PBMCs, taken after nivolumab (anti-PD-1) treatment. The CDR3 sequence is CASISLAGGGYEQYF. The CDR3 DNA reads TGTGCCAGCATTAGTTTGGCGGGCGGAGGCTACGAGCAGTACTTC.